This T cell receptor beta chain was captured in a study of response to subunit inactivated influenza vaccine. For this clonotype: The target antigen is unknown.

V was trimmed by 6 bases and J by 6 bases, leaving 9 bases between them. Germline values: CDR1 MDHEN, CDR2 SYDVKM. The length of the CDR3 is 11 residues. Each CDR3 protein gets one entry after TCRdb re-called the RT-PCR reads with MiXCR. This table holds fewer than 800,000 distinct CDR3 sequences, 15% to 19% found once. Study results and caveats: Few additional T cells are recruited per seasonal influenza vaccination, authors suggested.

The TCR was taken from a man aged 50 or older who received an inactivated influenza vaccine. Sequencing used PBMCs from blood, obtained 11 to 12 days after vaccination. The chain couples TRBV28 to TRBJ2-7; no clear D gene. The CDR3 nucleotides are TGTGCCAGCAGCCGAGCCCTCGAGCAGTACTTC. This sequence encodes CASSRALEQYF. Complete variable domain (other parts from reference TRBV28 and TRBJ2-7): DVKVTQSSRYLVKRTGEKVFLECVQDMDHENMFWYRQDPGLGLRLIYFSYDVKMKEKGDIPEGYSVSREKKERFSLILESASTNQTSMYLCASSRALEQYFGPGTRLTVT.